The 31 T cell receptor beta chains below were found in one sample sequenced in a study of T-cell memory formation after mild COVID-19. Using its own MiXCR run on the 5' RACE reads, TCRdb lists one record per CDR3 protein. The top ten clones hold around an eighth of a sample with 350,000 or so distinct CDR3 sequences, over 20% of them seen once. The sequencing sample was made of PBMCs or a T cell subset sorted from them (not recorded which). These receptors were taken from an adult woman who had mild COVID-19 (a few samples of this study predate the infection). Cell type and time point are not known.

This chain joins TRBV12-3 or TRBV12-4 and TRBJ1-2, with no clear D. V lost 3 bases and J lost 1, with 9 bases in between. The CDR3 is 14 residues long. The CDR3 sequence: CASSFDGYNYGYTF. The CDR3, as DNA: TGTGCCAGCAGTTTCGACGGATATAACTATGGCTACACCTTC.

This clonotype has only a few counts. The chain recombines TRBV7-3 with TRBJ2-1; TRBD2 is a possible D gene (5 bases). Trimming left V 5 bases short and J 5 bases short, with 19 bases between. Germline V gives CDR1 SGHTA, CDR2 FQGTGA. The CDR3 extends over 16 amino acids. DNA of the CDR3: TGTGCCAGCAGCCCGATGGACTCCCGGCTGAACAATGAGCAGTTCTTC. Its translation: CASSPMDSRLNNEQFF.

The rearrangement joins TRBV12-3 or TRBV12-4 to TRBJ2-5, with TRBD2 matching over 8 bases. V lost 6 bases, J lost 5 bases, and 11 bases stayed unmatched. This CDR3 region has 15 residues. The CDR3 is CASSPTGGPLETQYF. CDR3 coding DNA: TGTGCCAGCAGCCCTACGGGGGGGCCCCTCGAGACCCAGTACTTC.

This clonotype appeared a single time. This chain uses TRBV7-9 with TRBJ2-1; D unresolved. The V end lost 3 bases, the J end lost 0 bases, and 9 bases lay between the germline ends. This CDR3 is built from 15 residues. Germline CDR1 and CDR2: SEHNR and FQNEAQ (reference sequence). CDR3 DNA: TGTGCCAGCAGCTTTGCCGCGAGCTCCTACAATGAGCAGTTCTTC. It is translated as CASSFAASSYNEQFF.

This chain uses TRBV7-8 with TRBJ2-7; D perhaps matches TRBD2 (5 bases). V gave up 2 bases and J gave up 7 bases, with 15 bases separating them. The CDR3 runs 14 residues. From germline, CDR1 is SGHVS and CDR2 FQNEAQ. Written as DNA, the CDR3 is TGTGCCAGCAGCTTACGAGGCGTTTCGGGGGAGCAGTACTTC. As protein: CASSLRGVSGEQYF.

Only a few counts were recorded for this clonotype. The chain recombines TRBV11-3 with TRBJ2-1; the D gene is possibly TRBD1 (6 bases). The CDR3 loop spans 12 amino acids. CDR1 and CDR2 from the germline V gene are SGHNT and YENEEA. The V end was cut by 2 bases, the J end by 9 bases, with 8 bases between. The chain's CDR3 is CASSLRGSEQFF. The CDR3 nucleotides read TGTGCCAGCAGCTTAAGGGGGAGTGAGCAGTTCTTC.

The chain carries TRBV7-9 and TRBJ2-7; 8 bases are a match to TRBD1. J gave up 0 bases and V 0 bases, and 1 base lay outside the gene matches. CDR1 is SEHNR, CDR2 FQNEAQ, per germline (reference sequence). The CDR3 has 15 amino acids. CDR3 in DNA: TGTGCCAGCAGCTTAGCCACAGGGGGCTCCTACGAGCAGTACTTC. Its protein product is CASSLATGGSYEQYF.

This chain connects TRBV30 to TRBJ2-1; TRBD2 agrees at 8 bases. Germline CDR1 is GTSNPN and CDR2 is SVGIG (reference sequence). Losses at the gene ends were 2 bases for V and 7 bases for J; bases not matched to a gene: 1. The CDR3 length is 12 residues. The CDR3 protein is CAWSPSGNEQFF. The CDR3 region has the DNA TGTGCCTGGAGTCCTAGCGGGAATGAGCAGTTCTTC.

The chain combines TRBV5-5 with TRBJ1-1, with a tentative D call TRBD1 (5 bases). Trimming took 1 base from V and 5 from J, leaving 9 bases between them. The germline V gene has CDR1 SGHKS and CDR2 YYEKEE (reference sequence). The CDR3 runs 13 residues. The CDR3 region is CASSLKGRTEAFF. The CDR3, as DNA: TGTGCCAGCAGCTTGAAGGGGCGAACTGAAGCTTTCTTT.

This clonotype was observed a few times. The genes are TRBV12-3 or TRBV12-4 and TRBJ2-4; TRBD1 matches at 7 bases. Trimming at V came to 1 base and at J to 7 bases, leaving 7 bases not matched to a gene. CDR3 length: 15 residues. CDR3 coding DNA: TGTGCCAGCAGTTTAGGTGACAGGGCTATGAACATTCAGTACTTC. Encoded protein: CASSLGDRAMNIQYF.

The CDR3 region has the DNA TGTGCCAGCAGCCGTATGGGGGGGGGCGAAGAGACCCAGTACTTC. Protein product: CASSRMGGGEETQYF. The J gene is TRBJ2-5, the V gene TRBV5-6; tentatively, D is TRBD2 (7 bases). The germline V and J ends were trimmed by 4 bases and 3 bases, with 16 bases remaining between them. This CDR3 has 15 amino acids. The germline V gene encodes CDR1 SGHDT and CDR2 YYEEEE.

This clonotype has a count of ten or more. The chain uses TRBV24-1 and TRBJ2-3, with 13 positions matching TRBD2. Germline V gives CDR1 KGHDR, CDR2 SFDVKD. After removal of 9 bases from V and 4 bases from J, the junction contained 6 bases not matched to a gene. The CDR3 spans 15 residues. The CDR3 spells CATGKTSGRSDTQYF. The CDR3 DNA reads TGTGCCACCGGCAAGACTAGCGGGAGGTCAGATACGCAGTATTTT.

This clonotype showed up just a few times. The chain combines TRBV20-1 with TRBJ2-1; the D is unclear. The V gene's germline CDR1 is DFQATT and CDR2 SNEGSKA (reference sequence). The CDR3 is made up of 12 amino acids. Trimming stripped 5 bases from V and 6 bases from J, with 11 bases between. The chain's CDR3 is CSARAESNEQFF. CDR3 in DNA: TGCAGTGCTCGGGCGGAAAGCAATGAGCAGTTCTTC.

The chain joins TRBV5-1 to TRBJ1-4, with 10 nucleotides matching TRBD1. The CDR3 is 20 residues long. V shed 1 base, J shed 0 bases, and the junction held 12 bases outside the gene matches. Germline lookup yields CDR1 SGHRS and CDR2 YFSETQ. CDR3 nucleotides: TGCGCCAGCAGCTTGTTAGAACGGACAGGGGGACTTTCAACTAATGAAAAACTGTTTTTT. This codes for CASSLLERTGGLSTNEKLFF.

The chain couples TRBV29-1 to TRBJ2-6, with D hard to call. V lost 0 bases and J lost 0, with 6 bases in between. Germline V CDR1 and CDR2: SQVTM, ANQGSEA. CDR3 size: 15 residues. The CDR3 protein is CSVEERLSGANVLTF. CDR3 DNA sequence: TGCAGCGTTGAAGAACGACTCTCTGGGGCCAACGTCCTGACTTTC.

This clonotype was observed a few times. The chain couples TRBV7-6 to TRBJ2-7; D assignment may be TRBD1 or TRBD2 (5 bases each). Deletions cut 4 bases from V and 2 bases from J, with 15 bases between. This CDR3 has 15 residues. Germline V gene lookup returns CDR1 SGHVS and CDR2 FNYEAQ. This chain's CDR3 is CASSSSKRGTYEQYF. The DNA for the CDR3 is TGTGCCAGCAGCTCGAGTAAGAGGGGTACCTACGAGCAGTACTTC.

The chain employs TRBV10-2 and TRBJ1-2, with D hard to call. The V end lost 6 bases, the J end lost 4 bases, and 12 bases lay between the germline ends. CDR1 and CDR2 from the germline V gene are WSHSY and SAAADI. The CDR3 is 13 amino acids. CDR3 in DNA: TGCGCCAGCAGAGGTCCGGGCAGCTATGGCTACACCTTC. Protein sequence: CASRGPGSYGYTF.

Concerning this clonotype: One junction end disagrees with the germline gene, perhaps due to a read error. In nucleotides, the CDR3 is TGCGCCAGCAGCCAAGTGGGAATGGACAGGACCTTAGGCTTC. It yields the protein CASSQVGMDRTLGF. This chain connects TRBV4-1 to TRBJ2-4; 7 positions match TRBD1. Per the germline V gene, CDR1 is MGHRA and CDR2 is YSYEKL. This CDR3 is 14 amino acids long.

This clonotype appeared a few times. The chain employs TRBV18 and TRBJ2-7; 12 bases agree with TRBD1. The CDR3 covers 16 residues. Germline assignment: CDR1 KGHSH and CDR2 LQKENI. The V and J ends lost 3 bases and 6 bases, in that order; junction bases with no gene match: 9. In nucleotides, the CDR3 is TGTGCCAGCTCACCGGGTCAGGGGACAGGGGGCGGCGAGCAGTACTTC. Translated: CASSPGQGTGGGEQYF.

The sample holds a few counts of this clonotype. The J gene is TRBJ1-1, the V gene TRBV29-1; possibly TRBD1 for D (5 bases). Germline assignment: CDR1 SQVTM and CDR2 ANQGSEA. The CDR3 consists of 11 residues. With 6 bases removed from V and 7 bases from J, the gap between germline ends came to 12 bases. This chain's CDR3 is CSVDRGGEAFF. CDR3 DNA sequence: TGCAGCGTCGACCGGGGGGGTGAAGCTTTCTTT.

In its sample, this clonotype was seen a few times. V gene TRBV5-6 combines with J gene TRBJ2-1; no definite D call. The CDR3 loop spans 14 amino acids. V lost 0 bases to trimming and J lost 11 bases, with 15 bases between them. Looked up from germline, CDR1 is SGHDT and CDR2 is YYEEEE. Written as DNA, the CDR3 is TGTGCCAGCAGCTTGGCTAGATCGGATGTCAAGCAGTTCTTC. Translation gives CASSLARSDVKQFF.

This sequence joins TRBV2 and TRBJ1-1, with 7 bases aligning to TRBD1. Germline V gives CDR1 SNHLY, CDR2 FYNNEI. V dropped 3 bases and J dropped 8; count of bases not matched to a gene: 0. The CDR3 extends over 11 amino acids. CDR3 amino acids: CASSEGQEAFF. CDR3 DNA: TGTGCCAGCAGTGAGGGACAGGAAGCTTTCTTT.

This clonotype was counted a few times. The V call is TRBV20-1, the J call TRBJ1-4; tentative D call: TRBD1 (5 bases). Trimming left V 3 bases short and J 7 bases short, with 12 bases between. The CDR3 sequence is 13 residues long. Germline lookup yields CDR1 DFQATT and CDR2 SNEGSKA (reference sequence). In DNA form, the CDR3 reads TGCAGTGCTAGCCGGGGGTCAGGTGAAAAACTGTTTTTT. Encoded protein: CSASRGSGEKLFF.

This sequence joins TRBV7-9 and TRBJ1-2; the D is unclear. V lost 4 bases, J lost 4 bases, and 13 bases lay in between. The CDR3 has 14 residues. The germline V gene has CDR1 SEHNR and CDR2 FQNEAQ (reference sequence). The CDR3 is CASSSDTDIYGYTF. For the CDR3, the DNA is TGTGCCAGCAGCTCAGACACCGATATCTATGGCTACACCTTC.

In its sample, this clonotype was seen many times. The rearrangement uses TRBV15 and TRBJ2-3, with TRBD1 matching 9 bases. CDR3 length: 15 residues. Germline V lookup: CDR1 LNHNV, CDR2 YYDKDF (reference sequence). J lost 4 bases, V lost 3 bases, and 5 bases had no gene match. The CDR3 here is CATSRDRGGADTQYF. Here the CDR3 DNA reads TGTGCCACCAGCAGGGACAGGGGTGGCGCAGATACGCAGTATTTT.

This clonotype was seen a handful of times. This sequence joins TRBV6-2 or TRBV6-3 and TRBJ2-5; TRBD2 matches at 14 bases. V lost 5 bases to trimming and J lost 4 bases; unmatched junction nucleotides: 9. The germline V gene has CDR1 MNHEY and CDR2 SVGEGT. The CDR3 totals 17 residues. CDR3 nucleotide sequence: TGTGCCAGCAGTACAGCCTTGACTAGCGGGAGGGGAGAGACCCAGTACTTC. It codes for CASSTALTSGRGETQYF.

This clonotype was observed a handful of times. One end of the junction does not line up with germline, which may come from a read error. The rearrangement links TRBV7-9 to TRBJ1-1; a possible D gene is TRBD1 (6 bases). In germline, CDR1 is SEHNR, CDR2 FQNEAQ (reference sequence). The CDR3 loop spans 16 amino acids. CDR3 bases: TGTGCCAGCACCTTAGATGGTTTAGGGGGTGACACTGAAGCTTTCTTT. This codes for CASTLDGLGGDTEAFF.

This clonotype has only one observation. The rearrangement uses TRBV6-5 and TRBJ2-7; TRBD2 agrees at 7 bases. CDR1 and CDR2 (germline): MNHEY, SVGAGI. This CDR3 comprises 12 residues. The V segment lost 7 bases and the J segment 5 bases; nucleotides outside the gene matches: 5. This CDR3 reads CASTGGRDEQYF. As DNA, the CDR3 is TGTGCCAGCACCGGGGGGAGGGACGAGCAGTACTTC.

The V gene is TRBV6-5, the J gene TRBJ2-1; D tentatively reads TRBD1 or TRBD2 (5 bases each). Germline V CDR1 and CDR2: MNHEY, SVGAGI. CDR3 length: 15 residues. Trimming pared 4 bases from V and 8 bases from J, leaving 18 bases between. CDR3 bases: TGTGCCAGCAGTTCCCCTCGCCGGGGCAGGGATGAGCAGTTCTTC. Translating gives CASSSPRRGRDEQFF.

The chain couples TRBV7-8 to TRBJ2-5; either TRBD1 or TRBD2 may fit D (6 bases each). The V gene lost 5 bases and the J gene lost 2 bases, with 15 bases spanning the gap. Per the germline V gene, CDR1 is SGHVS and CDR2 is FQNEAQ. CDR3 size: 15 residues. Written as DNA, the CDR3 is TGTGCCAGCAGCCCGTCCGGGGGACAACAAGAGACCCAGTACTTC. As protein: CASSPSGGQQETQYF.

J is TRBJ2-3 and V is TRBV9; the D gene is possibly TRBD2 (6 bases). V lost 2 bases and J lost 0, with 10 bases in between. CDR3 size: 15 residues. The germline gives CDR1 SGDLS, CDR2 YYNGEE. The CDR3 DNA follows: TGTGCCAGCAGCGTGGGGGGATATAGCACAGATACGCAGTATTTT. The encoded protein is CASSVGGYSTDTQYF. The full variable domain, in which reference TRBV9 and TRBJ2-3 provide the parts outside the CDR3, is DSGVTQTPKHLITATGQRVTLRCSPRSGDLSVYWYQQSLDQGLQFLIQYYNGEERAKGNILERFSAQQFPDLHSELNLSSLELGDSALYFCASSVGGYSTDTQYFGPGTRLTVL.